These 13 T cell receptor beta chains share one sample of origin, sequenced in a study of blood T cell repertoires in COVID-19 (dated by TCRdb to 2019 to 2021). The library was made by the immunoSEQ multiplex PCR assay. TCRdb's version of the immuneACCESS table is confined to in-frame rearrangements and falls short of the full clone set. An unresolved V gene accounts for under half of the shortfall where checked; the remainder is of unknown origin. In this sample the table shows about 120,000 clones, about 80% of which occur a single time. The ten largest clones capture 25% of the sample. Input material: peripheral blood. The receptor source for this set is a human donor in a cohort sampled during active COVID-19.

The V and J genes are TRBV7-9 and TRBJ1-4; 11 positions agree with TRBD1. The length of the CDR3 is 15 residues. CDR1 and CDR2 (germline): SEHNR, FQNEAQ (reference sequence). The V segment lost 4 bases and the J segment 5 bases; nucleotides outside the gene matches: 3. In nucleotides, the CDR3 is TGTGCCAGCAGCTCTCGGGACAGGGGGAATGAAAAACTGTTTTTT. This gives the protein CASSSRDRGNEKLFF.

This chain links TRBV11-2 with TRBJ1-2, with TRBD1 as a possible D gene (6 bases). This CDR3 has 15 residues. The germline V gene has CDR1 SGHAT and CDR2 FQNNGV. The V and J ends lost 0 bases and 5 bases respectively, with 13 bases between them. CDR3 sequence: CASSLDPGTGYGYTF. The CDR3, as DNA: TGTGCCAGCAGCTTAGATCCAGGAACAGGGTATGGCTACACCTTC.

J is TRBJ2-1 and V is TRBV27; TRBD2 agrees at 8 bases. After removal of 3 bases from V and 1 base from J, the junction contained 11 bases not matched to a gene. The CDR3 totals 18 residues. CDR1 is MNHEY and CDR2 is SMNVEV in the germline V gene (reference sequence). The DNA for the CDR3 is TGTGCCAGCAGTTTTTCATCATGGCGGGAGGAATCCTACAATGAGCAGTTCTTC. This gives the protein CASSFSSWREESYNEQFF.

The V gene is TRBV18, the J gene TRBJ1-6, with 8 bases identical to TRBD1. V shed 4 bases, J shed 4 bases, and the junction held 15 bases outside the gene matches. CDR3 size: 19 residues. Looked up from germline, CDR1 is KGHSH and CDR2 is LQKENI. The CDR3: CASSLIAWTGSEYNSPLHF. The CDR3 DNA reads as TGTGCCAGCTCACTAATCGCCTGGACAGGGTCGGAATATAATTCACCCCTCCACTTT.

This clone was observed once. This chain joins TRBV24-1 and TRBJ2-3; a possible D gene is TRBD2 (6 bases). CDR1 KGHDR and CDR2 SFDVKD come from the germline V gene. CDR3 length equals 14 residues. The V gene lost 4 bases and the J gene lost 10 bases, with 17 bases spanning the gap. The CDR3 is CATSDGLLGRSQYF. The DNA of the CDR3 is TGTGCCACCAGTGACGGACTACTAGGAAGGTCGCAGTATTTT.

The chain uses TRBV5-1 and TRBJ2-5, with 7 bases aligning to TRBD2. Germline CDR1 reads SGHRS; CDR2 reads YFSETQ. The CDR3 runs 14 residues. Trimming took 4 bases from V and 1 from J; bases not matched to a gene: 4. CDR3 coding DNA: TGCGCCAGCAGCGGCGGGGGAGGCCAAGAGACCCAGTACTTC. It encodes CASSGGGGQETQYF.

The J gene is TRBJ2-5, the V gene TRBV2, with 7 bases aligning to TRBD1. The germline V gene has CDR1 SNHLY and CDR2 FYNNEI. V trimming: 5 bases; J trimming: 5 bases; junction bases outside the gene matches: 11. CDR3 length equals 15 residues. This CDR3 reads CASSRKGTAYETQYF. Written as DNA, the CDR3 is TGTGCCAGCAGTCGAAAGGGGACAGCTTACGAGACCCAGTACTTC.

A few counts support this clone. The chain uses TRBV24-1 and TRBJ2-6; 9 nucleotides match TRBD1. CDR1 and CDR2 (germline): KGHDR, SFDVKD. Trimming at V came to 5 bases and at J to 2 bases, leaving 18 bases not matched to a gene. This CDR3 region has 21 residues. The CDR3, as DNA: TGTGCCACCAGTGGCCCGGGACAGGGATTTAGAGACTTCACTGGGGCCAACGTCCTGACTTTC. Translating gives CATSGPGQGFRDFTGANVLTF.

In this sample, this clone turned up once. V gene TRBV7-8 combines with J gene TRBJ1-1, with D uncertain. The V end was cut by 5 bases, the J end by 1 base, with 8 bases between. Germline V gives CDR1 SGHVS, CDR2 FQNEAQ. The CDR3 loop spans 13 amino acids. CDR3 in amino acids: CASSIQSNTEAFF. DNA for the CDR3: TGTGCCAGCAGCATCCAGTCGAACACTGAAGCTTTCTTT.

The chain links TRBV20-1 to TRBJ2-5, with 9 bases lining up with TRBD2. Unmatched junction bases numbered 3, after V lost 3 bases and J lost 1 base. This CDR3 is 14 amino acids long. The germline CDR1 and CDR2 sequences are DFQATT and SNEGSKA (reference sequence). The CDR3 loop reads CSASTRGGQETQYF. CDR3 DNA: TGCAGTGCTAGTACGCGGGGGGGCCAAGAGACCCAGTACTTC.

V is TRBV5-6 and J is TRBJ2-3; TRBD1 might be the D (5 bases). CDR3 length: 15 amino acids. Germline CDR1 and CDR2: SGHDT and YYEEEE. Deletions cut 0 bases from V and 4 bases from J, with 12 bases between. The CDR3 nucleotides are TGTGCCAGCAGCTTGGATGTTGTAGGGGCAGATACGCAGTATTTT. Residues: CASSLDVVGADTQYF.

The V gene is TRBV12-5, the J gene TRBJ2-1; maybe TRBD2 (5 bases). The germline V and J ends were trimmed by 2 bases and 10 bases, with 9 bases remaining between them. Germline V gives CDR1 LGHNT, CDR2 FRNRAP. The CDR3 length is 12 residues. CDR3 region: CASGLPGKEQFF. CDR3 in DNA: TGTGCTAGTGGTTTGCCGGGGAAGGAGCAGTTCTTC.

This clone appeared once. At one end, the junction sequence differs from germline, possibly due to a read error. The J gene is TRBJ2-3, the V gene TRBV6-2 or TRBV6-3; 10 bases line up with TRBD2. CDR3 length: 15 residues. Germline V CDR1 and CDR2: MNHEY, SVGEGT. DNA for the CDR3: TGTGCCAGCAGACCTGCTGGGACTAGCGTTCTGATCGGGTCATTT. Translated, it gives CASRPAGTSVLIGSF.